The sequence of this T cell receptor (beta chain) was determined in a study of blood T cells in healthy people across ages. It was with a sample-barcoded 5' primer and a J-beta primer mix that a second PCR of roughly 6 to 12 cycles was run. TCRdb re-derived calls from the 5' RACE reads in MiXCR, one entry per CDR3 protein. The sample has almost 300,000 distinct CDR3 sequences, 27% seen once. This clonotype was recorded a few times. A junction end diverges from the germline sequence, so it may reflect a read error. The germline CDR1 and CDR2 sequences are SGHTA and FQGNSA. This CDR3 spans 15 amino acids.

This chain uses TRBV7-2 with TRBJ2-7; 7 bases fit TRBD2. The specimen was blood. The receptor comes from a woman in her sixties or seventies in good health. CDR3 sequence reads: CVSSFGGSSSYEQYF. The CDR3 nucleotides read TGTGTCAGCAGCTTCGGCGGGAGTAGTTCCTACGAGCAGTACTTC.